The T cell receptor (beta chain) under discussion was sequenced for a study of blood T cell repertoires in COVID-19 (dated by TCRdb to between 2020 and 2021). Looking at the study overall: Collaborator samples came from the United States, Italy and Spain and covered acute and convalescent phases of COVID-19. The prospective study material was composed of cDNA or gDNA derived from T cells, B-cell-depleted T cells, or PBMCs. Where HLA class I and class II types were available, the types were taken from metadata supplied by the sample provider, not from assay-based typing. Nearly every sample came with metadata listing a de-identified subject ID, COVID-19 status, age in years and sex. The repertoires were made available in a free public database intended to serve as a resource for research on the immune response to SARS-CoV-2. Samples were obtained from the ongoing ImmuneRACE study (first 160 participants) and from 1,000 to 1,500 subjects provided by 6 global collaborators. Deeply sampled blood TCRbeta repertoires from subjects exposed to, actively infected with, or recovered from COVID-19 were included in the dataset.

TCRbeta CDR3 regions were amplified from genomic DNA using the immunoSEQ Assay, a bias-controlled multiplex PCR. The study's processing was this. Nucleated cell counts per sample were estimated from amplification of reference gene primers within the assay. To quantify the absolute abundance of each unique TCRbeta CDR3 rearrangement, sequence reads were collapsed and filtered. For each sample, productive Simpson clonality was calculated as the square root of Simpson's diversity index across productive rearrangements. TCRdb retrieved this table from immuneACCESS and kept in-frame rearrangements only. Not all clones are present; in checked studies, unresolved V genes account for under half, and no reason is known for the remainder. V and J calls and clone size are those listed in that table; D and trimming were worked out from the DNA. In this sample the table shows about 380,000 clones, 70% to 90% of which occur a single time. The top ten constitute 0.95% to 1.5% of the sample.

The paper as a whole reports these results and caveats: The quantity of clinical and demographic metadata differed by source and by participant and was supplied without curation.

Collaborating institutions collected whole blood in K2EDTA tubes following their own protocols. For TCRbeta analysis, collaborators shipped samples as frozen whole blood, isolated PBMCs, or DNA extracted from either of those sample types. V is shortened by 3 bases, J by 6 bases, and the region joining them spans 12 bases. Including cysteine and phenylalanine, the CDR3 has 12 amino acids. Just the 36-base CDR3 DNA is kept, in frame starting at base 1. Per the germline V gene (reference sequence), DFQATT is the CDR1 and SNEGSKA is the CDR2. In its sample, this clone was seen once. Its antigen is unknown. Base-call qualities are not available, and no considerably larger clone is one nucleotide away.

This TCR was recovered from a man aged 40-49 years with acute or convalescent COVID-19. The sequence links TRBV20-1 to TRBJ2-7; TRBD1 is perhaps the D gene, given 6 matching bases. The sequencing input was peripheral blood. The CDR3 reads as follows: CSASQTGSEQYF. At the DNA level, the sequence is TGCAGTGCTAGTCAGACAGGTTCCGAGCAGTACTTC.